The next 10 T cell receptor beta chains were all read from a single sample in a study of CD8 T cells in Susac syndrome. The RNA input was about 0.5 to 1 ug, and it was reverse transcribed with random hexamers. TCRdb processed the immunoSEQ multiplex PCR reads anew with MiXCR; each CDR3 protein has one entry. The table lists 150,000 or so distinct CDR3 sequences, around 95% of them singletons. The specimen was CD8+ T cells from PBMCs. Receptors originate from a human donor with multiple sclerosis.

This rearrangement joins TRBV9 to TRBJ1-1; the D gene is possibly TRBD1 (5 bases). The CDR3 totals 17 residues. Trimming removed 1 base at V and 2 bases at J, with 18 bases between. The germline CDR1 and CDR2 sequences are SGDLS and YYNGEE. The DNA of the CDR3 is TGTGCCAGCAGCGTAAACCCATCGCGGGGGAGAAACACTGAAGCTTTCTTT. Translation gives CASSVNPSRGRNTEAFF. Filled out from reference TRBV9 and TRBJ1-1, the complete variable domain reads DSGVTQTPKHLITATGQRVTLRCSPRSGDLSVYWYQQSLDQGLQFLIQYYNGEERAKGNILERFSAQQFPDLHSELNLSSLELGDSALYFCASSVNPSRGRNTEAFFGQGTRLTVV.

The J gene is TRBJ1-2, the V gene TRBV10-3; D call uncertain. Looked up from germline, CDR1 is ENHRY and CDR2 is SYGVKD. Trimming took off 8 bases at V and 0 bases at J, with 10 bases between the two ends. The CDR3 sequence is 13 residues long. The CDR3 nucleotides read TGTGCCATCTCTGCGGGGTCTAACTATGGCTACACCTTC. Amino acid sequence: CAISAGSNYGYTF.

The chain carries TRBV5-4 and TRBJ1-1; 7 bases are shared with TRBD1. Germline values: CDR1 SGHNT, CDR2 YYREEE (reference sequence). The CDR3 consists of 13 residues. Losses at the gene ends were 6 bases for V and 3 bases for J; bases not matched to a gene: 5. The CDR3 protein is CASNLQGYTEAFF. In nucleotides, the CDR3 is TGTGCCAGCAACTTACAGGGGTACACTGAAGCTTTCTTT.

The chain links TRBV9 to TRBJ1-2; the match to TRBD1 covers 7 bases. Germline V gene data show CDR1 as SGDLS and CDR2 as YYNGEE. V lost 6 bases and J lost 3; bases outside the gene matches: 8. This CDR3 contains 14 residues. The CDR3 loop reads CASTLSGTDYGYTF. The CDR3 nucleotides are TGTGCCAGCACCCTCTCTGGGACAGACTATGGCTACACCTTC.

V gene TRBV7-9 combines with J gene TRBJ2-5, with 9 bases matching TRBD2. The CDR3 is 15 residues long. Germline loops: CDR1 SEHNR, CDR2 FQNEAQ (reference sequence). V gave up 1 base and J gave up 3 bases; unmatched junction bases: 3. CDR3 sequence: CASSLVRLAEETQYF. In DNA, the CDR3 is TGTGCCAGCAGCTTAGTGAGACTAGCGGAAGAGACCCAGTACTTC.

The chain is built from TRBV10-3 and TRBJ1-2; weak D call: TRBD1 (5 bases). Per the germline V gene, CDR1 is ENHRY and CDR2 is SYGVKD. Trimming shortened V by 0 bases and J by 1 base, and 12 bases separated the two germline ends. This CDR3 spans 16 amino acids. The CDR3, as DNA: TGTGCCATCAGTGAGTCTCAGGGCTTTCTTAACTATGGCTACACCTTC. This translates into CAISESQGFLNYGYTF.

The chain joins TRBV7-9 to TRBJ2-7; D gene unclear. Germline CDR1 and CDR2: SEHNR and FQNEAQ (reference sequence). V shed 5 bases and J shed 6 bases, with 17 bases lying between them. The CDR3 is made up of 14 amino acids. This CDR3 reads CASSATRVPGEQYF. The CDR3 DNA reads TGTGCCAGCAGCGCCACAAGGGTCCCGGGCGAGCAGTACTTC.

In its sample, this clonotype was seen once. This chain joins TRBV20-1 and TRBJ2-1, with D unclear. The germline V gene has CDR1 DFQATT and CDR2 SNEGSKA (reference sequence). The CDR3 has 16 amino acids. Trimming cost V 0 bases and J 0 bases, with 12 bases left between them. Here the CDR3 reads CSARDLDPSSYNEQFF. The CDR3 coding sequence is TGCAGTGCTAGAGACCTCGACCCGTCCTCCTACAATGAGCAGTTCTTC.

J is TRBJ1-1 and V is TRBV9; 8 nucleotides line up with TRBD1. CDR3 length equals 14 residues. In germline, CDR1 is SGDLS, CDR2 YYNGEE. V gave up 3 bases and J gave up 1 base; unmatched junction bases: 2. The CDR3 DNA reads as TGTGCCAGCAGCGCCGGACAGGGGAACACTGAAGCTTTCTTT. Translated, it gives CASSAGQGNTEAFF.

The chain employs TRBV29-1 and TRBJ1-1; 7 nucleotides line up with TRBD1. The CDR3 length is 14 residues. The germline V gene encodes CDR1 SQVTM and CDR2 ANQGSEA. The ends lost 3 bases at V and 0 bases at J; junction bases unmatched: 4. This CDR3 is CSVEGGQLNTEAFF. In DNA, the CDR3 is TGCAGCGTTGAGGGGGGACAGTTGAACACTGAAGCTTTCTTT.